Presented here are 29 T cell receptor beta chains from one specimen sequenced in a study of type 1 and type 2 diabetes patients. Genomic DNA was the PCR template. Amplification of the beta chain CDR3 used 30 forward and 13 reverse multiplex primers. TCRdb processed the multiplex PCR reads anew with MiXCR; each CDR3 protein has one entry. The table includes under 300,000 distinct CDR3 sequences, around 50% detected once. Sequencing input: peripheral blood mononuclear cells (PBMCs). These TCRs come from a man aged 18 to 30 with type 2 diabetes.

The chain recombines TRBV5-1 with TRBJ2-5; 9 nucleotides agree with TRBD2. Matching the DNA end better, TRBJ2-1 makes the J call doubtful. Germline CDR1 and CDR2: SGHRS and YFSETQ. The CDR3 runs to 15 residues. CDR3 DNA sequence: TGCGCCAGCAGCTTGCGTGGCGGGAGGGCGTATGAGCAGTTCTTC. This translates into CASSLRGGRAYEQFF.

The chain carries TRBV10-3 and TRBJ2-1; TRBD2 agrees at 15 bases. Germline CDR1 ENHRY, CDR2 SYGVKD. The CDR3 runs to 16 residues. J lost 7 bases, V lost 2 bases, and 3 bases had no gene match. In DNA, the CDR3 is TGTGCCATCAGTGAGGGGACTAGCGGGAGGTTAAATGAGCAGTTCTTC. Its translation is CAISEGTSGRLNEQFF.

The chain is built from TRBV7-2 and TRBJ2-6, with 7 positions matching TRBD1. The V segment lost 6 bases and the J segment 3 bases; nucleotides outside the gene matches: 17. The CDR3 runs to 19 residues. Germline CDR1 SGHTA, CDR2 FQGNSA. The DNA of the CDR3 is TGTGCCAGCAGTGTCTCCCCGGGACAGAGTACTTATGGGGCCAACGTCCTGACTTTC. It specifies CASSVSPGQSTYGANVLTF.

This clonotype was detected a few times. The chain combines TRBV19 with TRBJ2-1; perhaps D is TRBD1 or TRBD2 (5 bases each). The V gene lost 1 base and the J gene lost 6 bases, with 19 bases spanning the gap. Germline values: CDR1 LNHDA, CDR2 SQIVND (reference sequence). CDR3 length: 17 residues. CDR3: CASSIGGTLTRGNEQFF. The CDR3 coding sequence is TGTGCCAGTAGTATAGGGGGGACCCTCACCCGAGGCAATGAGCAGTTCTTC.

A remark on this clonotype: One end of the junction fails to match germline, which may point to a read error. This chain uses TRBV15 with TRBJ2-7; 13 positions match TRBD2. Per the germline V gene, CDR1 is LNHNV and CDR2 is YYDKDF (reference sequence). The length of the CDR3 is 16 residues. The CDR3 protein is CATGRGLAGVRYEQYF. DNA for the CDR3: TGTGCCACCGGCAGAGGACTAGCGGGAGTTAGGTACGAGCAGTACTTC.

The table lists this clonotype with a count of one. This sequence joins TRBV7-9 and TRBJ2-3; D remains ambiguous. This CDR3 region has 14 residues. CDR1 is SEHNR, CDR2 FQNEAQ, per germline (reference sequence). V was cut by 6 bases and J by 4 bases, with 14 bases left in between. The CDR3: CASSLPSPPDTQYF. CDR3 DNA: TGTGCCAGCAGTTTACCTTCTCCGCCAGATACGCAGTATTTT.

The chain is built from TRBV7-2 and TRBJ2-1; no clear D. The CDR3 runs 12 residues. Looked up from germline, CDR1 is SGHTA and CDR2 is FQGNSA. Trimming stripped 0 bases from V and 8 bases from J, with 5 bases between. In DNA, the CDR3 is TGTGCCAGCAGCTTAGCCCTGGATGAGCAGTTCTTC. It translates to CASSLALDEQFF.

This clonotype was seen a few times. The V and J genes are TRBV20-1 and TRBJ2-7; D remains unclear. The germline CDR1 and CDR2 sequences are DFQATT and SNEGSKA (reference sequence). Trimming removed 6 bases at V and 0 bases at J, with 6 bases between. The CDR3 length is 11 residues. DNA of the CDR3: TGCAGTGCAGGGCACTCCTACGAGCAGTACTTC. Protein: CSAGHSYEQYF.

This clonotype was seen a handful of times. The chain uses TRBV29-1 and TRBJ2-5, with D perhaps matching TRBD2 (6 bases). Between the trimmed V and J ends, which lost 3 bases and 9 bases, there was a span of 14 bases. The CDR3 runs to 12 residues. Germline assignment: CDR1 SQVTM and CDR2 ANQGSEA. In DNA form, the CDR3 reads TGCAGCGTTGAGGGACTCCTAGGGTCCCAGTACTTC. It encodes CSVEGLLGSQYF. Combining the CDR3 with reference TRBV29-1 and TRBJ2-5 gives the whole variable domain SAVISQKPSRDICQRGTSLTIQCQVDSQVTMMFWYRQQPGQSLTLIATANQGSEATYESGFVIDKFPISRPNLTFSTLTVSNMSPEDSSIYLCSVEGLLGSQYFGPGTRLLVL.

Comments on this clonotype: This may stem from a read error, because a much larger clone lies one nucleotide away. The genes are TRBV2 and TRBJ2-5; no clear D. V was trimmed by 2 bases and J by 11 bases, leaving 15 bases between them. The germline CDR1 and CDR2 sequences are SNHLY and FYNNEI. There are 13 residues in the CDR3. CDR3 DNA: TGTGCCAGCAGTGAACGGCGGCTCTACGGGCAGTACTTC. It yields the protein CASSERRLYGQYF.

This clonotype was detected only a few times. The V gene is TRBV13, the J gene TRBJ2-1; maybe TRBD1 (6 bases). This CDR3 contains 14 residues. V was pared by 5 bases and J by 4 bases, with 12 bases between. Germline CDR1 and CDR2: PRHDT and FYEKMQ (reference sequence). CDR3 loop: CASSTGQIYNEQFF. In DNA form, the CDR3 reads TGTGCCAGCAGCACCGGACAGATATACAATGAGCAGTTCTTC.

The V and J genes are TRBV20-1 and TRBJ2-7; 7 positions agree with TRBD2. Germline lookup yields CDR1 DFQATT and CDR2 SNEGSKA (reference sequence). J was trimmed by 4 bases and V by 2 bases; bases with no gene match: 8. The CDR3 has 14 amino acids. This CDR3 reads CSARHRGEGYEQYF. As DNA, the CDR3 is TGCAGTGCTAGACACCGGGGGGAGGGGTACGAGCAGTACTTC.

This clonotype was counted once. This chain links TRBV27 with TRBJ1-2, with D possibly TRBD1 on 6 matching bases. Trimming took 3 bases from V and 7 from J, leaving 18 bases between them. This CDR3 contains 15 residues. Looked up from germline, CDR1 is MNHEY and CDR2 is SMNVEV (reference sequence). Here the CDR3 reads CASSFLGGGAIGYTF. CDR3 in DNA: TGTGCCAGCAGTTTCCTCGGGGGGGGCGCGATTGGCTACACCTTC.

The chain employs TRBV5-1 and TRBJ1-1; 10 bases fit TRBD1. This CDR3 has 15 residues. Looked up from germline, CDR1 is SGHRS and CDR2 is YFSETQ. The junction had 9 bases not matched to a gene; V was cut back by 3 bases and J by 7 bases. The CDR3 DNA reads as TGCGCCAGCAGCTACGTCCCGGGACAGGGGAATGAAGCTTTCTTT. This encodes CASSYVPGQGNEAFF.

V gene TRBV4-1 combines with J gene TRBJ1-2; perhaps TRBD1 as D (6 bases). The CDR3 is 14 residues long. Per the germline V gene, CDR1 is MGHRA and CDR2 is YSYEKL. V was clipped by 3 bases and J by 8 bases, with 16 bases between them. The CDR3 nucleotides read TGCGCCAGCAGCCAGATCACAGGGTTAGGAGGCTACACCTTC. Its protein is CASSQITGLGGYTF.

This chain joins TRBV24-1 and TRBJ2-7; 9 bases line up with TRBD1. V shed 3 bases, J shed 6 bases, and the junction held 11 bases outside the gene matches. Germline CDR1 KGHDR, CDR2 SFDVKD. The CDR3 runs to 16 residues. The CDR3 is CATSDPGQGLIGEQYF. CDR3 bases: TGTGCCACCAGTGATCCGGGACAGGGACTTATTGGCGAGCAGTACTTC.

This clonotype was counted only a few times. The J gene is TRBJ1-5, the V gene TRBV25-1; D ambiguous. The V end lost 8 bases, the J end lost 7 bases, and 15 bases lay between the germline ends. Germline V CDR1 and CDR2: MGHDK, SYGVNS. The CDR3 runs 13 residues. For the CDR3, the DNA is TGTGCCAGCGCCGGAGGTCCGGGGCAGCCCCAGCATTTT. This encodes CASAGGPGQPQHF. Variable domain in full (rest from reference TRBV25-1 and TRBJ1-5): EADIYQTPRYLVIGTGKKITLECSQTMGHDKMYWYQQDPGMELHLIHYSYGVNSTEKGDLSSESTVSRIRTEHFPLTLESARPSHTSQYLCASAGGPGQPQHFGDGTRLSIL.

This rearrangement joins TRBV29-1 to TRBJ1-2; TRBD1 is a possible D gene (5 bases). The CDR3 totals 12 residues. Trimming left V 1 base short and J 6 bases short, with 9 bases between. Germline lookup yields CDR1 SQVTM and CDR2 ANQGSEA. This chain's CDR3 is CSVEAGSHGYTF. DNA for the CDR3: TGCAGCGTTGAAGCAGGGTCGCATGGCTACACCTTC.

With respect to this clonotype: A much larger clone differs by one base, so this may be a read error. J is TRBJ2-2 and V is TRBV12-3 or TRBV12-4, with D hard to call. The CDR3 runs 12 residues. V dropped 10 bases and J dropped 5 bases, with 11 bases sitting between them. The CDR3 DNA is TGTGCCACCACTCCCAGGACCGGGGAGCTGTTTTTT. Translating gives CATTPRTGELFF.

V and J are TRBV28 and TRBJ2-7, with D hard to call. The CDR3 loop spans 13 amino acids. Germline V lookup: CDR1 MDHEN, CDR2 SYDVKM. Trimming pared 6 bases from V and 2 bases from J, leaving 11 bases between. This CDR3 reads CASSPIPPYEQYF. The CDR3 DNA follows: TGTGCCAGCAGCCCAATTCCCCCCTACGAGCAGTACTTC.

The chain links TRBV20-1 to TRBJ2-4, with D possibly matching TRBD1 (6 bases). The CDR3 is made up of 13 amino acids. Trimming stripped 5 bases from V and 5 bases from J, with 13 bases between. The germline V gene has CDR1 DFQATT and CDR2 SNEGSKA (reference sequence). The CDR3: CSARGRGQNIQYF. DNA of the CDR3: TGCAGTGCTCGGGGCAGGGGACAAAACATTCAGTACTTC.

The rearrangement joins TRBV19 to TRBJ1-2; no definite D call. The V gene lost 3 bases and the J gene lost 7 bases, with 12 bases spanning the gap. This CDR3 spans 13 amino acids. Germline CDR1 LNHDA, CDR2 SQIVND (reference sequence). The CDR3 region has the DNA TGTGCCAGTAGTATCGCAGTAAGCTGTGGCTACACCTTC. Protein: CASSIAVSCGYTF.

V usage is TRBV20-1 and J usage is TRBJ2-7; D gene unclear. Germline values: CDR1 DFQATT, CDR2 SNEGSKA (reference sequence). This CDR3 is built from 13 residues. V lost 4 bases, J lost 2 bases, and 12 bases lay in between. As DNA, the CDR3 is TGCAGTGCTAAGGCCCGTACTACCTACGAGCAGTACTTC. Translating it yields CSAKARTTYEQYF.

This clonotype showed up just a few times. The chain carries TRBV20-1 and TRBJ1-5; 9 bases fit TRBD1. Losses at the gene ends were 3 bases for V and 5 bases for J; bases not matched to a gene: 14. The CDR3 has 17 residues. CDR1 and CDR2 (germline): DFQATT, SNEGSKA (reference sequence). The CDR3 sequence is CSARNSVFGTGYQPQHF. The CDR3 DNA follows: TGCAGTGCTAGGAATAGCGTCTTCGGGACAGGGTATCAGCCCCAGCATTTT.

The V and J genes are TRBV2 and TRBJ2-5; D may be TRBD1 (5 bases). The V end was cut by 2 bases, the J end by 4 bases, with 11 bases between. The V gene's germline CDR1 is SNHLY and CDR2 FYNNEI. The CDR3 loop spans 14 amino acids. The CDR3 region is CASSEQGTRETQYF. CDR3 coding DNA: TGTGCCAGCAGTGAACAGGGCACACGAGAGACCCAGTACTTC. The whole variable domain, remainder taken from reference TRBV2 and TRBJ2-5, is EPEVTQTPSHQVTQMGQEVILRCVPISNHLYFYWYRQILGQKVEFLVSFYNNEISEKSEIFDDQFSVERPDGSNFTLKIRSTKLEDSAMYFCASSEQGTRETQYFGPGTRLLVL.

The rearrangement links TRBV19 to TRBJ2-1, with D perhaps TRBD2 (5 bases). Germline V gene sequence: CDR1 LNHDA, CDR2 SQIVND (reference sequence). The CDR3 contains 14 residues. Trimming cost V 5 bases and J 4 bases, with 12 bases left between them. This CDR3 reads CASSRIRLYNEQFF. For the CDR3, the DNA is TGTGCCAGTAGTCGGATTAGACTATACAATGAGCAGTTCTTC.

J is TRBJ2-5 and V is TRBV4-1, with TRBD2 identical over 8 bases. CDR1 and CDR2 from the germline V gene are MGHRA and YSYEKL. V lost 1 base to trimming and J lost 1 base; unmatched junction nucleotides: 2. This CDR3 region has 15 residues. CDR3 residues: CASSQAGGGQETQYF. The CDR3 bases are TGCGCCAGCAGCCAAGCGGGGGGGGGCCAAGAGACCCAGTACTTC.

There are many counts of this clonotype. The V gene is TRBV2, the J gene TRBJ2-7; 9 bases fit TRBD2. Looked up from germline, CDR1 is SNHLY and CDR2 is FYNNEI. Unmatched junction bases numbered 2, after V lost 3 bases and J lost 5 bases. This CDR3 is 13 amino acids long. Here the CDR3 DNA reads TGTGCCAGCAGTGAGGGGACTAGCCACGAGCAGTACTTC. Encoded protein: CASSEGTSHEQYF.

This clonotype was detected a few times. This chain uses TRBV11-1 with TRBJ2-1; a possible D gene is TRBD1 (6 bases). The CDR3 is 14 amino acids. Trimming shortened V by 5 bases and J by 4 bases, and 12 bases separated the two germline ends. Germline V lookup: CDR1 SGHAT, CDR2 FQDESV (reference sequence). The CDR3 loop is CASSPGQPYNEQFF. The CDR3 coding sequence is TGTGCCAGCAGCCCAGGACAGCCATACAATGAGCAGTTCTTC.